This passage covers 8 T cell receptor beta chains from one sample sequenced in a study of blood T cell repertoires in COVID-19. Libraries were prepared by immunoSEQ multiplex PCR; TCRdb keeps only in-frame clonotypes and omits some of them. The sample includes just under 55,000 clones, 90% to 95% of them seen just once. The sequenced sample was peripheral blood. The origin of the receptors is a man aged 50 to 60 with acute or convalescent COVID-19.

CDR3 in amino acids: CASSLGGSDTDTQYF. CDR3 nucleotides: TGTGCCAGCAGCTTGGGCGGGAGCGACACAGATACGCAGTATTTT. V and J are TRBV11-3 and TRBJ2-3; 7 bases match TRBD2. The CDR3 length is 15 residues. CDR1 is SGHNT and CDR2 is YENEEA in the germline V gene. The ends lost 3 bases at V and 2 bases at J; junction bases unmatched: 5.

This clone turned up a few times. The rearrangement uses TRBV5-1 and TRBJ1-4; 9 bases are shared with TRBD1. CDR1 and CDR2 from the germline V gene are SGHRS and YFSETQ. The CDR3 contains 15 residues. J was trimmed by 5 bases and V by 4 bases; bases with no gene match: 6. The CDR3 spells CASSVQGAVNEKLFF. The CDR3 bases are TGCGCCAGCAGCGTACAGGGGGCTGTGAATGAAAAACTGTTTTTT.

V is TRBV5-1 and J is TRBJ1-6; 8 positions match TRBD1. The CDR3 contains 16 residues. Germline-derived CDR1 and CDR2 are SGHRS and YFSETQ. With 7 bases clipped from V and 5 bases from J, the junction kept 11 bases outside the gene matches. The chain's CDR3 is CASSRTGPENNSPLHF. The DNA of the CDR3 is TGCGCCAGCTCCCGGACAGGGCCCGAAAATAATTCACCCCTCCACTTT.

The rearrangement uses TRBV7-9 and TRBJ2-7, with D perhaps TRBD2 (6 bases). Germline CDR1 is SEHNR and CDR2 is FQNEAQ (reference sequence). This CDR3 is 14 amino acids long. The ends were cut back, 4 bases at V and 1 base at J, with 11 bases in the middle. For the CDR3, the DNA is TGTGCCAGCAGCTCAGGGACTTTTTCCTACGAGCAGTACTTC. This codes for CASSSGTFSYEQYF.

The chain combines TRBV10-2 with TRBJ1-5, with D possibly matching TRBD1 (5 bases). The CDR3 sequence is 13 residues long. Between the trimmed V and J ends, which lost 5 bases and 2 bases, there was a span of 7 bases. Germline-derived CDR1 and CDR2 are WSHSY and SAAADI. In DNA form, the CDR3 reads TGCGCCAGCAGTCAACAGGGCAATCAGCCCCAGCATTTT. Encoded protein: CASSQQGNQPQHF.

This chain links TRBV30 with TRBJ2-7; maybe TRBD2 (5 bases). Trimming cost V 1 base and J 2 bases, with 15 bases left between them. CDR3 length equals 15 residues. Germline V gene data show CDR1 as GTSNPN and CDR2 as SVGIG (reference sequence). The DNA of the CDR3 is TGTGCCTGGAGTGGTGAGGGCTTGTGGGCCTACGAGCAGTACTTC. Translation: CAWSGEGLWAYEQYF.

The rearrangement links TRBV21-1 to TRBJ2-7; the table calls TRBD1, which could not be checked here. TRBV21-1 is a known pseudogene. This CDR3 region has 15 residues. The CDR3 DNA follows: TGTGCCAGCGACTACCGTCACAGGGGAACCTACGAGCAGTACTTC. This translates into CASDYRHRGTYEQYF.

This chain links TRBV3-1 (or the pseudogene TRBV3-2) with TRBJ2-5; 9 nucleotides align to TRBD2. After removal of 0 bases from V and 4 bases from J, the junction contained 15 bases not matched to a gene. The CDR3 covers 19 residues. Germline V gene data show CDR1 as LGHDT and CDR2 as YNNKEL (reference sequence). The CDR3 sequence is CASSQEATRASGIGETQYF. As DNA, the CDR3 is TGTGCCAGCAGCCAAGAGGCGACCAGGGCTAGCGGGATAGGAGAGACCCAGTACTTC.